This T cell receptor (beta chain) was observed in a study of PD-L1 blockade in urothelial cancer. Study-wide background: Intravenous atezolizumab, 1,200 mg every 3 weeks, was begun by patients at some point between 2012 and 2014. Of roughly 31 patients, some 24 were males with bladder-origin urothelial cancer.

The CDR3 loop spans 12 amino acids. Germline loops: CDR1 SEHNR, CDR2 FQNEAQ (reference sequence). Between the trimmed V and J ends, which lost 0 bases and 4 bases, there was a span of 3 bases. A word on this clone: The antigen remains undetermined.

Profiled with immunoSEQ multiplex PCR; TCRdb holds only in-frame clones, not every one. The table has some 15,000 clones, roughly 90% seen once; the top ten hold roughly 15%. Study-level points and caveats: Durable-benefit patients expanded tumor-associated blood clones more at 3 weeks.

Sequencing used PBMCs, obtained around atezolizumab (anti-PD-L1) treatment. This chain connects TRBV7-9 to TRBJ1-2; D remains ambiguous. The clonotype comes from a man in his 70s with urothelial cancer. CDR3 amino acids: CASSLASYGYTF. The CDR3 bases are TGTGCCAGCAGCTTAGCTAGCTATGGCTACACCTTC.